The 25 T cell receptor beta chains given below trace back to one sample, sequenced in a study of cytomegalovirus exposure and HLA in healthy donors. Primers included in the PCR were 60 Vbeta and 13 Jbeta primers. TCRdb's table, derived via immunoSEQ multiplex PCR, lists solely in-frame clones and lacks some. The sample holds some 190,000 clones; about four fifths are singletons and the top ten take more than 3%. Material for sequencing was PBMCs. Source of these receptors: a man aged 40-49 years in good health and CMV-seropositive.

CDR3 sequence (DNA): TGTGCCAGCACTCCCACGGGGGTTCTCAATGAGCAGTTCTTC. Protein sequence: CASTPTGVLNEQFF. V is TRBV7-8 and J is TRBJ2-1; D may be TRBD2 (6 bases). V lost 7 bases and J lost 6, with 16 bases in between. Germline V gene sequence: CDR1 SGHVS, CDR2 FQNEAQ. The CDR3 is made up of 14 amino acids.

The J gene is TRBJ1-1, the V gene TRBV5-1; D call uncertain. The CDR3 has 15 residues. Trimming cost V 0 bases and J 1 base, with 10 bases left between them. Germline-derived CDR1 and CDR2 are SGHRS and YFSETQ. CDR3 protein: CASSLGFGGNTEAFF. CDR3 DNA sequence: TGCGCCAGCAGCTTGGGATTCGGAGGGAACACTGAAGCTTTCTTT.

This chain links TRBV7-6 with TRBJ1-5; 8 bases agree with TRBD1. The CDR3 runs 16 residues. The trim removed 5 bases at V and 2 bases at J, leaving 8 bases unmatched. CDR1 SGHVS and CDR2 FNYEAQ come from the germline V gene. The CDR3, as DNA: TGTGCCAGCAGCCCAGGGACAGGCAGAGGCAATCAGCCCCAGCATTTT. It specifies CASSPGTGRGNQPQHF.

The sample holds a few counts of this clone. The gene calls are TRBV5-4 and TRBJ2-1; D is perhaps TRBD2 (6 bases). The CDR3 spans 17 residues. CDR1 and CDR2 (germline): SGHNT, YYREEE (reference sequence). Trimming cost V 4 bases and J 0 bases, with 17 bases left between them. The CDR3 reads CASSRAGRTTSYNEQFF. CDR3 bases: TGTGCCAGCAGCCGAGCGGGCAGGACTACCTCCTACAATGAGCAGTTCTTC.

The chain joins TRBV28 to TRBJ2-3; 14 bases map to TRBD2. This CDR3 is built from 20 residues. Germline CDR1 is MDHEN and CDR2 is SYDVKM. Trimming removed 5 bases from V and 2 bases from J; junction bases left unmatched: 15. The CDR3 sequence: CASSDVPKTSGRAFTDTQYF. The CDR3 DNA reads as TGTGCCAGCAGTGATGTACCTAAGACTAGCGGGAGGGCCTTCACAGATACGCAGTATTTT. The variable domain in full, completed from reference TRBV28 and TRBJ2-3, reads DVKVTQSSRYLVKRTGEKVFLECVQDMDHENMFWYRQDPGLGLRLIYFSYDVKMKEKGDIPEGYSVSREKKERFSLILESASTNQTSMYLCASSDVPKTSGRAFTDTQYFGPGTRLTVL.

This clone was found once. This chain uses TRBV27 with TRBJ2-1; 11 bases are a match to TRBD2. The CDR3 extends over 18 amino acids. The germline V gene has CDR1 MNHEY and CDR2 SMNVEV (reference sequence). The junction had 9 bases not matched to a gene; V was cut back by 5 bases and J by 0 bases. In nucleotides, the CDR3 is TGTGCCAGCAGTATTAGCGGGGGGGCCGTGACCTCCTACAATGAGCAGTTCTTC. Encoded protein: CASSISGGAVTSYNEQFF.

The CDR3 DNA is TGTGCCAGCAGTTCCCGGGACAAGACCTACGAGCAGTACTTC. It yields the protein CASSSRDKTYEQYF. The chain joins TRBV6-6 to TRBJ2-7, with a weak D call TRBD1 (6 bases). The V end was cut by 4 bases, the J end by 2 bases, with 12 bases between. This CDR3 spans 14 amino acids. The germline CDR1 and CDR2 sequences are MNHNY and SVGAGI (reference sequence).

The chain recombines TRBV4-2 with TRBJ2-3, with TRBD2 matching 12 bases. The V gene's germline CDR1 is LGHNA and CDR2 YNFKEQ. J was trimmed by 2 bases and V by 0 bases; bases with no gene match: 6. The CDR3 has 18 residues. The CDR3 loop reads CASSQDRLAGGPTDTQYF. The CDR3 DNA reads TGTGCCAGCAGCCAAGATAGGCTAGCGGGGGGGCCCACAGATACGCAGTATTTT.

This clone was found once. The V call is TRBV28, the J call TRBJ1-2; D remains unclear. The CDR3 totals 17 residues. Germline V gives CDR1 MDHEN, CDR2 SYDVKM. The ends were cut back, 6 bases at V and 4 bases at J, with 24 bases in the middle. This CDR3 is CASSPPIVTAPGYGYTF. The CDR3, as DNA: TGTGCCAGCAGCCCCCCGATAGTTACCGCTCCGGGCTATGGCTACACCTTC.

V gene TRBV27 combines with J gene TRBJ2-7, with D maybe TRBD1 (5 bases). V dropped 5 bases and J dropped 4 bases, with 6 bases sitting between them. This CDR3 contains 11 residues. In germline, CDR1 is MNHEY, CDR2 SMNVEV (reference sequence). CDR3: CASSPGYEQYF. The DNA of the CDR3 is TGTGCCAGCAGTCCAGGGTACGAGCAGTACTTC.

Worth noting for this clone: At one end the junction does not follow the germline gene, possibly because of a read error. The CDR3 nucleotides read TGTGCCAGCAGCTTAGCGGGGGCCCAACCCACTGAGCAGTTCTTC. It yields the protein CASSLAGAQPTEQFF. The chain joins TRBV5-1 to TRBJ2-1; 9 nucleotides agree with TRBD2. This CDR3 is 15 amino acids long. Germline CDR1 and CDR2: SGHRS and YFSETQ.

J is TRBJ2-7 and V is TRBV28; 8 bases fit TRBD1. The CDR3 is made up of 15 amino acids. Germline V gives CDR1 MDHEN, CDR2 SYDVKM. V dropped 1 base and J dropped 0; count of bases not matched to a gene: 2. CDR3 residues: CASSLFTGGSYEQYF. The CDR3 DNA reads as TGTGCCAGCAGTTTATTTACAGGGGGCTCCTACGAGCAGTACTTC.

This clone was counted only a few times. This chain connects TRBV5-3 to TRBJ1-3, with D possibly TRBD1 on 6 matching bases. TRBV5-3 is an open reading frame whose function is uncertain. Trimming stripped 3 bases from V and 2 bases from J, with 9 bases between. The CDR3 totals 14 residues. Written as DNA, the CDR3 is TGTGCCAGAAGCTCCCCAGGGGCTGGAAACACCATATATTTT. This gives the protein CARSSPGAGNTIYF.

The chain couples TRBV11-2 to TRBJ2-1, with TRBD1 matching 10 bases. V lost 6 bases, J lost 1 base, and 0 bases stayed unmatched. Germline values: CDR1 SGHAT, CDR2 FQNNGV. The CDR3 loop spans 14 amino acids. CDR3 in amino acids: CASRGQGSYNEQFF. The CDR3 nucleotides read TGTGCCAGCAGGGGACAGGGGTCCTACAATGAGCAGTTCTTC.

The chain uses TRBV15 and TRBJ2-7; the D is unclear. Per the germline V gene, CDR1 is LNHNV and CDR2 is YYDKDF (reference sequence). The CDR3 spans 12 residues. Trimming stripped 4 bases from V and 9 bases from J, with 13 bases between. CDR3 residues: CATSTTLGGQYF. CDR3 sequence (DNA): TGTGCCACCAGCACCACCCTCGGCGGGCAGTACTTC.

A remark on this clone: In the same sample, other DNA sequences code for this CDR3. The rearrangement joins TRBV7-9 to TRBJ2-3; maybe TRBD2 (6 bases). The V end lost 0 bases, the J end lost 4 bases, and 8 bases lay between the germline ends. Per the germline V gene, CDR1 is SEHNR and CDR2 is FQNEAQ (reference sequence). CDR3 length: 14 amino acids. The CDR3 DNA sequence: TGTGCCAGCAGCTTAGCGGGAGGCGCAGATACGCAGTATTTT. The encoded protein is CASSLAGGADTQYF.

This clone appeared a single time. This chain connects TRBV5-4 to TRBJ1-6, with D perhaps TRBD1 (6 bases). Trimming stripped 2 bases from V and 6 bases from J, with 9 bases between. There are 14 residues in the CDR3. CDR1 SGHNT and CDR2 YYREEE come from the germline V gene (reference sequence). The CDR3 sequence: CASSLGQPNSPLHF. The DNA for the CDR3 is TGTGCCAGCAGCTTAGGACAGCCTAATTCACCCCTCCACTTT.

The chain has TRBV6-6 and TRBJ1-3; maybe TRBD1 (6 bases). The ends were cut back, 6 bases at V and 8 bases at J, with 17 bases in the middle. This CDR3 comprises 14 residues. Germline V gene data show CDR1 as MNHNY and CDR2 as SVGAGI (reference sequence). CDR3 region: CASRGSGRGYTIYF. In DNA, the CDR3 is TGTGCCAGCAGGGGTTCGGGCAGGGGTTACACCATATATTTT.

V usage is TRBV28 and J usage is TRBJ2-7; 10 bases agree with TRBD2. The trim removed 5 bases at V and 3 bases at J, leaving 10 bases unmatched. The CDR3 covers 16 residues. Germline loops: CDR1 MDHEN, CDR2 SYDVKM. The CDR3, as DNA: TGTGCCAGCAGTCCCTTAAGCGGGGGGGGAATCTACGAGCAGTACTTC. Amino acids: CASSPLSGGGIYEQYF.

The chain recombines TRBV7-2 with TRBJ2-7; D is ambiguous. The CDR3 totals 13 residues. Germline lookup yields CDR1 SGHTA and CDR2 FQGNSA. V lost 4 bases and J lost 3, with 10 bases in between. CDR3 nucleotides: TGTGCCAGCAGCTCTGACATCTACTACGAGCAGTACTTC. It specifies CASSSDIYYEQYF.

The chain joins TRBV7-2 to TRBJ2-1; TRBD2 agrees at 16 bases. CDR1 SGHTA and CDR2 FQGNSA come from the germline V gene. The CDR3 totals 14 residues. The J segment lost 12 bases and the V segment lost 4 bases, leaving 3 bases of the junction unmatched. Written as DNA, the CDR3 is TGTGCCAGCAGCTCGGGACTAGCGGGAGGGCGGCAGTTCTTC. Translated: CASSSGLAGGRQFF.

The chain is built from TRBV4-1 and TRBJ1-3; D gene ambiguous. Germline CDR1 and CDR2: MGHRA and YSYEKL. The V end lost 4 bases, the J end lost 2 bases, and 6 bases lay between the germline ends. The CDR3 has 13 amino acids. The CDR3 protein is CASSPPTGNTIYF. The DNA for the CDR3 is TGCGCCAGCAGCCCCCCCACTGGAAACACCATATATTTT.

CDR3 nucleotides: TGTGCCAGCAACCCCGTTCCGGGCACCGGGGAGCTGTTTTTT. Its translation is CASNPVPGTGELFF. The gene calls are TRBV2 and TRBJ2-2; D is unresolved. The CDR3 extends over 14 amino acids. V shed 7 bases and J shed 4 bases, with 13 bases lying between them. Germline assignment: CDR1 SNHLY and CDR2 FYNNEI.

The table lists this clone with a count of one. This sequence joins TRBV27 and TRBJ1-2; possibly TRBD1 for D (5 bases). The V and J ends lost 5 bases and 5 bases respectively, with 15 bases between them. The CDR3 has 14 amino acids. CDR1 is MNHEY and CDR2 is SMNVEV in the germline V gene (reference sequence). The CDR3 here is CASSRRREQYGYTF. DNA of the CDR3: TGTGCCAGCAGTCGCCGCAGGGAACAGTATGGCTACACCTTC.

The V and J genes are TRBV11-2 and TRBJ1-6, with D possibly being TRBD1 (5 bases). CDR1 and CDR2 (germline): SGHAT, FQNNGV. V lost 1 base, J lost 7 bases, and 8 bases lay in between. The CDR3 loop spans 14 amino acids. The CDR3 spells CASSLGQPNSPLHF. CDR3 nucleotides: TGTGCCAGCAGCTTAGGACAGCCGAATTCACCCCTCCACTTT.